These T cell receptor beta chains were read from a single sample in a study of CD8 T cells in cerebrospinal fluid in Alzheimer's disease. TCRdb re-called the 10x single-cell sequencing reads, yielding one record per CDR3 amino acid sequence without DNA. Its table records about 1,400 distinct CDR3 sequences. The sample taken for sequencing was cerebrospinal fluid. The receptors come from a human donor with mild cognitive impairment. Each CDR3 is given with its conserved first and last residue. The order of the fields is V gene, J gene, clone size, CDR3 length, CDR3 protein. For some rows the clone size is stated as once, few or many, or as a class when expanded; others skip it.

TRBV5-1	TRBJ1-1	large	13	CASRPGVNTEAFF
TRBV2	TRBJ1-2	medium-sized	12	CASRGGDYGYTF
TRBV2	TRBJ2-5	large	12	CASSGSEETQYF
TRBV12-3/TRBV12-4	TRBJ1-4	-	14	CASSLRQLNEKLFF
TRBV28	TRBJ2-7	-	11	CASSRVGEQYF
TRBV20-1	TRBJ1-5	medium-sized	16	CSASPVEANSNQPQHF
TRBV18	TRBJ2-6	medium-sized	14	CASSPGVGANVLTF
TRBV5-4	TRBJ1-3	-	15	CASSSDRAGGNTIYF
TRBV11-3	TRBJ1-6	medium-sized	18	CASSLDSGQVGPSSPLHF
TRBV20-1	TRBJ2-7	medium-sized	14	CSARDRTGTYEQYF
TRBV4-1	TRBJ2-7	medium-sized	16	CASSQDRQGFIYEQYF
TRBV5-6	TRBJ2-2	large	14	CASLAGPNTGELFF
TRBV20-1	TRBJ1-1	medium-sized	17	CSARGVGTASPNTEAFF
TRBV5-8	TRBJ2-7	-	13	CASSSWNGDEQYF
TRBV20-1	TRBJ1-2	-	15	CSARLGTGRAGGYTF
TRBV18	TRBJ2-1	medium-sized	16	CASSPRAVFLYNEQFF
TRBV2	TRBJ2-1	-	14	CASREREGRAEQFF
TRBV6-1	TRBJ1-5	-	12	CASERLNQPQHF
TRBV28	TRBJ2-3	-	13	CASSGTATDTQYF
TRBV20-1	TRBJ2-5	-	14	CSARRGGRGETQYF
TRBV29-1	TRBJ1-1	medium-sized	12	CSVRFGNTEAFF
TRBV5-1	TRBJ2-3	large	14	CASNPGQGTDTQYF
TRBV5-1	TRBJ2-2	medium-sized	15	CASSQAGMNTGELFF
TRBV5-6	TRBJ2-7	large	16	CASSLVDRTYSYEQYF
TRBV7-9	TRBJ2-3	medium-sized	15	CASSLALSGADTQYF
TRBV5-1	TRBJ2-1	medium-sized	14	CASSFLAGSGEQFF
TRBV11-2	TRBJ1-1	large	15	CASSSLPGARTEAFF
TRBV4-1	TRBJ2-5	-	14	CASSQGPTEETQYF
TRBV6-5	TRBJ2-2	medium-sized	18	CASSQVLLAGANTGELFF
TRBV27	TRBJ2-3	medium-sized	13	CASSLERTDTQYF
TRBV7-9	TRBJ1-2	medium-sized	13	CASTLILARGYTF
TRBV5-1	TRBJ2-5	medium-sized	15	CASRGQTGPQETQYF
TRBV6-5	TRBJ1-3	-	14	CASSRLGQGNTIYF
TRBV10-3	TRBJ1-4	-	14	CAMPSGTGDEKLFF
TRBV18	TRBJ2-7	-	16	CASSPRQGSSSYEQYF
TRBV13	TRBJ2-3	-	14	CASSSGTLVYTQYF
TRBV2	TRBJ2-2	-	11	CASVRTGELFF
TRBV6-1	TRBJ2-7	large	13	CASRRGGAYEQYF
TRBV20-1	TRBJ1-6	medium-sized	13	CSARQVLNSPLHF
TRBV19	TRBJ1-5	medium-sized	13	CASSIRGPKPQHF
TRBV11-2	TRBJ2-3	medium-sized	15	CASSQRTARTDTQYF
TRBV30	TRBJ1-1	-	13	CAWSNRGVTEAFF
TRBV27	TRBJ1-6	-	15	CASSLAGQTNSPLHF
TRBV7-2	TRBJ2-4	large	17	CASSSRAGGGAKNIQYF
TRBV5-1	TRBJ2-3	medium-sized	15	CASSLTATSTDTQYF
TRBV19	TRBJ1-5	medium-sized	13	CASSPGGRQPQHF
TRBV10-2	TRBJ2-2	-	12	CASRVEVGELFF
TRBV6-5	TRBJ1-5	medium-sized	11	CATSGGQPQHF
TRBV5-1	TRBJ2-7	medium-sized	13	CASSSPLGSEQYF
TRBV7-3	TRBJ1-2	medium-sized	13	CASSPQPNYGYTF
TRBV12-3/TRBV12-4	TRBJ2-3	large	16	CASSPKAGGSTDTQYF
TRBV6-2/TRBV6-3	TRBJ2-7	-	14	CASSYSFGTYEQYF
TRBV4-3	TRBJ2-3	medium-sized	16	CASSQTSSGMGDTQYF
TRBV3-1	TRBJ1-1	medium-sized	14	CASSPVGANTEAFF
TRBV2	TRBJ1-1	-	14	CASSDQGMNTEAFF